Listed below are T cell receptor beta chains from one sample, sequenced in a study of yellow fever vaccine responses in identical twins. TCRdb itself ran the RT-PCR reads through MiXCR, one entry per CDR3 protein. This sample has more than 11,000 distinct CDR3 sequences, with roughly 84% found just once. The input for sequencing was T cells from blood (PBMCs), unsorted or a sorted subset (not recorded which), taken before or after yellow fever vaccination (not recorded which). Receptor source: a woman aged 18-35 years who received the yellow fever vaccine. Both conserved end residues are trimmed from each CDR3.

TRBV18 ASSPYRGQNTGELF
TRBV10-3 AIRPGQGRLGATGELF
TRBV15 ATSREGGDQPQH
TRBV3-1 ASSQVTGGAETQY
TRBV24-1 ATSDPSAVTGELF
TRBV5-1 ASIKTSGREETQY
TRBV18 ASSPQEGSYEQY
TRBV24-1 ATSRGVYGYT
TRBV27 ASATNGQGLNIQY
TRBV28 ASSLTGSYEQY
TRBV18 ASSRYDREAF
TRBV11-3 ASALGGNQPQH
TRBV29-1 SVVSGRRNEQF
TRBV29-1 SVPRLPDREGNQPQH
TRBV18 ASSLGQGAYNEQF
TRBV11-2 ASSLARGYEQY
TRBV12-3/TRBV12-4 ASNPGTTQETQY
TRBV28 ASSFRAGELF
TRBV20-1 SARGQGFRETQY
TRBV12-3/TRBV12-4 ASSLRNRQGGYGYT
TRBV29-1 SVRTVYGYT
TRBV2 ASNRQGGSEAF
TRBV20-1 SARGPPGGIYNEQF
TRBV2 ASSALGVRSQQF
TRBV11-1 ASSMAGAYNERF